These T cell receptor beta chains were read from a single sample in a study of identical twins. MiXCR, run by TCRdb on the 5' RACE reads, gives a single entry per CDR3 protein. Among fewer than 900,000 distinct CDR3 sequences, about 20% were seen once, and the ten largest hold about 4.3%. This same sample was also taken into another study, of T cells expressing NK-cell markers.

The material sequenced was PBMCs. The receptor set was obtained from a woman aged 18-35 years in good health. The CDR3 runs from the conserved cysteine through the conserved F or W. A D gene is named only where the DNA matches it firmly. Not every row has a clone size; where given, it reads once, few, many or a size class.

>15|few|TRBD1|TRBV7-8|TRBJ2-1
CASSLGDRGANEQFF
TGTGCCAGCAGCTTAGGGGACAGGGGTGCCAATGAGCAGTTCTTC
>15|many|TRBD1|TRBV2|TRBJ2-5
CASRGDSAFQETQYF
TGTGCCAGCAGGGGGGACAGTGCCTTCCAAGAGACCCAGTACTTC
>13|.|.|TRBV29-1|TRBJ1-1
CSVVRVMNTEAFF
TGCAGCGTTGTCCGGGTAATGAACACTGAAGCTTTCTTT
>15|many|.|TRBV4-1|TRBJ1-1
CASRTTWDLNTEAFF
TGCGCCAGCAGGACTACATGGGACTTGAACACTGAAGCTTTCTTT
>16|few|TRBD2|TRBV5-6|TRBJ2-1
CASSTHSGTTYNEQFF
TGTGCCAGCAGCACACATAGCGGGACCACCTACAATGAGCAGTTCTTC
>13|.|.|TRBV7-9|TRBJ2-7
CASSNGANYEQYF
TGTGCCAGCAGCAATGGAGCGAACTACGAGCAGTACTTC
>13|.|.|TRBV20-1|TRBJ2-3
CSARTQGPDTQYF
TGCAGTGCTAGAACCCAGGGTCCAGATACGCAGTATTTT
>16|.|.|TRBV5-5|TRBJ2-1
CASSLAATSSYNEQFF
TGTGCCAGCAGCTTGGCCGCTACCAGCTCCTACAATGAGCAGTTCTTC
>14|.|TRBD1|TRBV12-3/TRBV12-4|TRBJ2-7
CASSITGTVNEQYF
TGTGCCAGCAGTATCACCGGGACAGTGAACGAGCAGTACTTC
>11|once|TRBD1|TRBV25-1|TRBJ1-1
CASSGYRGGFF
TGTGCCAGCAGTGGGTACAGGGGGGGTTTCTTT
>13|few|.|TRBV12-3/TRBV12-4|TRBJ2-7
CASGMRPFSEQYF
TGTGCCAGCGGCATGAGACCCTTTTCCGAGCAGTACTTC
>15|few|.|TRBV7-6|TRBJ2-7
CASSLVVQGFNEQYF
TGTGCCAGCAGCTTAGTTGTTCAAGGGTTCAACGAGCAGTACTTC
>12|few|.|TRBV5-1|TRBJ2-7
CASSLEMYEQYF
TGCGCCAGCAGCTTGGAAATGTACGAGCAGTACTTC
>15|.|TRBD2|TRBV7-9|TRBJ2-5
CASSFPGTSQETQYF
TGTGCCAGCAGCTTTCCCGGGACTAGCCAAGAGACCCAGTACTTC
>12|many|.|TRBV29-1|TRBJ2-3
CSYQSGADTQYF
TGCAGTTATCAAAGTGGGGCAGATACGCAGTATTTT
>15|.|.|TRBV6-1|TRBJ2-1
CASTDRDTRYNEQFF
TGTGCCAGCACCGATCGGGACACTCGATACAATGAGCAGTTCTTC
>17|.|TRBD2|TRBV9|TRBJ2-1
CASSGMASAGGLSEQFF
TGTGCCAGCAGTGGGATGGCGTCAGCGGGAGGGCTGAGTGAGCAGTTCTTC
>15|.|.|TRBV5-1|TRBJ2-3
CASSLELSGTDTQYF
TGCGCCAGCAGCTTGGAACTATCCGGCACAGATACGCAGTATTTT
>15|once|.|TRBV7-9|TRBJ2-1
CASSLRGSNYNEQFF
TGTGCCAGCAGCTTGAGGGGCTCTAATTACAATGAGCAGTTCTTC
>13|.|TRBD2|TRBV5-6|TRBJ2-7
CASRPGLAEEQYF
TGTGCCAGCAGACCGGGACTAGCGGAGGAGCAGTACTTC
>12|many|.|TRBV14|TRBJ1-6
CASSQGNSPLHF
TGTGCCAGCAGCCAGGGAAATTCACCCCTCCACTTT
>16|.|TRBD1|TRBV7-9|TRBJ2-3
CASSKQKGTGTDTQYF
TGTGCCAGCAGCAAGCAGAAGGGGACAGGGACAGATACGCAGTATTTT
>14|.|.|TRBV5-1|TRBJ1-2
CASSVDRGNYGYTF
TGCGCCAGCAGCGTTGACAGAGGCAACTATGGCTACACCTTC
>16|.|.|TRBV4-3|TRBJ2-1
CASSQEEGSRDNEQFF
TGCGCCAGCAGCCAAGAAGAGGGGAGCAGGGACAATGAGCAGTTCTTC
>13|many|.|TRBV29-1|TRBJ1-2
CSVVLVRGSGYTF
TGCAGCGTTGTACTCGTCAGGGGCTCTGGCTACACCTTC
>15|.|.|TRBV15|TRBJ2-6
CATSREGSGANVLTF
TGTGCCACCAGCAGGGAGGGCTCTGGGGCCAACGTCCTGACTTTC
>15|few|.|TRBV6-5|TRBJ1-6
CASSYVRGSGSPLHF
TGTGCCAGCAGTTACGTCAGGGGTAGTGGTTCACCCCTCCACTTT
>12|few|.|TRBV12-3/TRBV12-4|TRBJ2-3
CASSNQDYTQYF
TGTGCCAGCAGTAACCAGGATTATACGCAGTATTTT